The 17 T cell receptor beta chains listed next were all sequenced from one sample in a study of cytotoxic CD8 clonotypes in ibrutinib-treated CLL. Sequencing was performed with immunoSEQ multiplex PCR; in TCRdb, only in-frame clones are kept and a portion is missing. The repertoire consists of 30,000 to 40,000 clones, with almost 70% occurring once and the leading ten covering around a quarter. Sequencing used PBMCs, obtained before ibrutinib treatment. All receptors come from a human donor with chronic lymphocytic leukemia.

V gene TRBV2 combines with J gene TRBJ1-4; D remains unclear. Germline V lookup: CDR1 SNHLY, CDR2 FYNNEI. The CDR3 totals 14 residues. Trimming took off 7 bases at V and 7 bases at J, with 16 bases between the two ends. This chain's CDR3 is CASTRYQEGEKLFF. The DNA for the CDR3 is TGTGCCAGCACTAGATATCAAGAGGGTGAAAAACTGTTTTTT.

The chain combines TRBV19 with TRBJ1-2; tentatively, D is TRBD1 (5 bases). The V end lost 10 bases, the J end lost 5 bases, and 26 bases lay between the germline ends. This CDR3 is built from 16 residues. The germline V gene encodes CDR1 LNHDA and CDR2 SQIVND (reference sequence). For the CDR3, the DNA is TGTGCCACCGGTGACAGTTCCCGATACCGAAAATATGGCTACACCTTC. Translation: CATGDSSRYRKYGYTF.

The V gene is TRBV6-5, the J gene TRBJ1-1, with D maybe TRBD1 (5 bases). Looked up from germline, CDR1 is MNHEY and CDR2 is SVGAGI. With 0 bases removed from V and 9 bases from J, the gap between germline ends came to 17 bases. The CDR3 runs to 15 residues. This CDR3 is CASSYSRDSLTQAFF. DNA of the CDR3: TGTGCCAGCAGTTACTCGCGGGACTCCTTAACCCAAGCTTTCTTT.

This clone was counted a single time. The chain combines TRBV14 with TRBJ2-1; D is possibly TRBD2 (5 bases). Between the trimmed V and J ends, which lost 0 bases and 8 bases, there was a span of 11 bases. CDR1 and CDR2 (germline): SGHDN, FVKESK. This CDR3 is 14 amino acids long. Here the CDR3 reads CASSQDWRLDEQFF. The DNA of the CDR3 is TGTGCCAGCAGCCAAGATTGGAGGTTAGATGAGCAGTTCTTC.

This chain uses TRBV15 with TRBJ2-3; D remains ambiguous. The CDR3 loop spans 11 amino acids. The V gene lost 6 bases and the J gene lost 2 bases, with 3 bases spanning the gap. Germline values: CDR1 LNHNV, CDR2 YYDKDF (reference sequence). CDR3 coding DNA: TGTGCCACCAGATACACAGATACGCAGTATTTT. Translated, it gives CATRYTDTQYF.

There are a few counts of this clone. V usage is TRBV27 and J usage is TRBJ1-1; TRBD1 matches 9 bases. V shed 7 bases, J shed 1 base, and the junction held 1 base outside the gene matches. This CDR3 contains 13 residues. The V gene's germline CDR1 is MNHEY and CDR2 SMNVEV (reference sequence). The CDR3 sequence is CASKGQGNTEAFF. CDR3 DNA sequence: TGTGCCAGCAAGGGACAGGGGAACACTGAAGCTTTCTTT.

This rearrangement joins TRBV5-6 to TRBJ2-7, with 10 bases fitting TRBD1. Looked up from germline, CDR1 is SGHDT and CDR2 is YYEEEE. The CDR3 covers 15 residues. V lost 1 base and J lost 3; bases outside the gene matches: 4. CDR3 bases: TGTGCCAGCAGCTTGCCCGGACAGGGGGTCTACGAGCAGTACTTC. Its protein product is CASSLPGQGVYEQYF.

This clone was found once. The chain links TRBV18 to TRBJ1-3, with D perhaps TRBD1 (6 bases). V was shortened by 2 bases and J by 4 bases, with 15 bases between the two germline ends. The germline V gene has CDR1 KGHSH and CDR2 LQKENI. CDR3 length: 16 residues. The CDR3 region has the DNA TGTGCCAGCTCACCAAGGGGGTTTGGCATAGGAAACACCATATATTTT. Amino acid sequence: CASSPRGFGIGNTIYF.

DNA for the CDR3: TGTGCCAGCGCCCGGGAGGCTAATGAAAAACTGTTTTTT. Its protein product is CASAREANEKLFF. The V gene is TRBV6-1, the J gene TRBJ1-4; D call uncertain. CDR3 length: 13 amino acids. Germline lookup yields CDR1 MNHNS and CDR2 SASEGT. Trimming cost V 8 bases and J 3 bases, with 10 bases left between them.

This clone came up a few times. The rearrangement uses TRBV2 and TRBJ1-2, with a tentative D call TRBD1 (5 bases). The V end was cut by 6 bases, the J end by 2 bases, with 10 bases between. The CDR3 is 13 amino acids. Germline V gene data show CDR1 as SNHLY and CDR2 as FYNNEI. CDR3 DNA sequence: TGTGCCAGCAGACGGGGGTGGAACTATGGCTACACCTTC. It codes for CASRRGWNYGYTF.

The rearrangement joins TRBV5-1 to TRBJ2-5, with D hard to call. Trimming removed 4 bases from V and 5 bases from J, with 12 bases in between. Germline lookup yields CDR1 SGHRS and CDR2 YFSETQ. The CDR3 runs to 13 residues. CDR3 sequence: CASSIILRETQYF. The DNA for the CDR3 is TGCGCCAGCAGCATCATCCTCCGGGAGACCCAGTACTTC.

This clone was detected ten times or more. This chain uses TRBV30 with TRBJ1-2, with 8 nucleotides matching TRBD1. From germline, CDR1 is GTSNPN and CDR2 SVGIG (reference sequence). Unmatched junction bases numbered 9, after V lost 5 bases and J lost 4 bases. There are 14 residues in the CDR3. The CDR3 region is CAWASGGSVYGYTF. The CDR3 DNA is TGTGCCTGGGCGTCAGGGGGCTCTGTCTATGGCTACACCTTC.

In this sample, this clone turned up a few times. The chain combines TRBV7-9 with TRBJ1-3; D gene ambiguous. V was shortened by 3 bases and J by 7 bases, with 4 bases between the two germline ends. The CDR3 is made up of 11 amino acids. Germline loops: CDR1 SEHNR, CDR2 FQNEAQ (reference sequence). In nucleotides, the CDR3 is TGTGCCAGCAGCTTGGGGAACACCATATATTTT. Translation: CASSLGNTIYF.

The CDR3 nucleotides are TGCGCCAGCAGCCAAGATTGGACTAGCGGGAGGAGGAGTATCTACGAGCAGTACTTC. The encoded protein is CASSQDWTSGRRSIYEQYF. The chain uses TRBV4-3 and TRBJ2-7, with TRBD2 matching over 14 bases. The J segment lost 3 bases and the V segment lost 0 bases, leaving 10 bases of the junction unmatched. CDR3 length equals 19 residues. CDR1 is LGHNA and CDR2 is YSLEER in the germline V gene.

CDR3 residues: CASSLEQGAGGYTF. The CDR3 nucleotides read TGTGCCAGCAGTTTAGAACAGGGGGCGGGTGGCTACACCTTC. The rearrangement joins TRBV27 to TRBJ1-2; 9 nucleotides align to TRBD1. This CDR3 is 14 amino acids long. V was clipped by 2 bases and J by 7 bases; unmatched bases: 5. From germline, CDR1 is MNHEY and CDR2 SMNVEV (reference sequence).

The chain employs TRBV9 and TRBJ2-2, with no clear D. The V end lost 4 bases, the J end lost 4 bases, and 17 bases lay between the germline ends. Germline V gene data show CDR1 as SGDLS and CDR2 as YYNGEE. The CDR3 spans 16 residues. CDR3 bases: TGTGCCAGCAGCCCGTCCATCCTTCGAGGCACCGGGGAGCTGTTTTTT. Translation gives CASSPSILRGTGELFF.

The chain uses TRBV7-2 and TRBJ1-1; D is ambiguous. CDR3 length: 15 residues. Looked up from germline, CDR1 is SGHTA and CDR2 is FQGNSA. V lost 2 bases and J lost 1, with 11 bases in between. This chain's CDR3 is CASSLYAQQNTEAFF. DNA of the CDR3: TGTGCCAGCAGCTTATACGCCCAACAGAACACTGAAGCTTTCTTT.